The 27 T cell receptor beta chains presented below share a single source sample, sequenced in a study of T-cell memory formation after mild COVID-19. From the 5' RACE reads, TCRdb called clonotypes with MiXCR, one entry per CDR3 protein. The sample lists approximately 60,000 distinct CDR3 sequences; 8% to 10% were seen once. Material: PBMCs or a T cell subset sorted from them (not recorded which). The receptors derive from a man younger than 35 who had mild COVID-19 (a few samples of this study predate the infection). Cell type and time point are not known.

This clonotype was seen a handful of times. The CDR3 DNA sequence: TGTGTGGGGAACGAGGGCGCGAAATCCTTCATGAACACTGAAGCTTTCTTT. Its protein product is CVGNEGAKSFMNTEAFF. The gene calls are TRBV7-9 and TRBJ1-1; D not resolved. The CDR3 consists of 17 residues. CDR1 is SEHNR and CDR2 is FQNEAQ in the germline V gene (reference sequence). Combining the CDR3 with reference TRBV7-9 and TRBJ1-1 gives the whole variable domain DTGVSQNPRHKITKRGQNVTFRCDPISEHNRLYWYRQTLGQGPEFLTYFQNEAQLEKSRLLSDRFSAERPKGSFSTLEIQRTEQGDSAMYLCVGNEGAKSFMNTEAFFGQGTRLTVV.

The V gene is TRBV27, the J gene TRBJ2-3; a weak D match, TRBD1 (5 bases). The germline V and J ends were trimmed by 5 bases and 4 bases, with 10 bases remaining between them. Germline loops: CDR1 MNHEY, CDR2 SMNVEV (reference sequence). The CDR3 covers 13 residues. The CDR3 sequence: CASSRDSPDTQYF. The CDR3 region has the DNA TGTGCCAGCAGTCGCGACAGCCCAGATACGCAGTATTTT.

The rearrangement joins TRBV7-2 to TRBJ2-2; a possible D gene is TRBD1 (5 bases). Looked up from germline, CDR1 is SGHTA and CDR2 is FQGNSA. The CDR3 length is 16 residues. The V gene lost 0 bases and the J gene lost 6 bases, with 14 bases spanning the gap. This CDR3 is CASSLATAWGAGELFF. Here the CDR3 DNA reads TGTGCCAGCAGCTTAGCCACAGCCTGGGGCGCCGGGGAGCTGTTTTTT. Variable domain in full (rest from reference TRBV7-2 and TRBJ2-2): GAGVSQSPSNKVTEKGKDVELRCDPISGHTALYWYRQSLGQGLEFLIYFQGNSAPDKSGLPSDRFSAERTGGSVSTLTIQRTQQEDSAVYLCASSLATAWGAGELFFGEGSRLTVL.

This clonotype was picked up a small number of times. This sequence joins TRBV28 and TRBJ1-1; no clear D. Germline V gene lookup returns CDR1 MDHEN and CDR2 SYDVKM. This CDR3 contains 13 residues. V was cut by 2 bases and J by 4 bases, with 8 bases left in between. As DNA, the CDR3 is TGTGCCAGCAGTTTAGTGGGAGTCACTGAAGCTTTCTTT. It codes for CASSLVGVTEAFF.

This clonotype occurred a few times. The chain uses TRBV24-1 and TRBJ2-7; possibly TRBD1 for D (6 bases). V was cut by 4 bases and J by 3 bases, with 21 bases left in between. CDR3 length equals 17 residues. The germline CDR1 and CDR2 sequences are KGHDR and SFDVKD. The CDR3 loop reads CATSDPSRGKEGYEQYF. DNA of the CDR3: TGTGCCACCAGTGACCCTTCCAGGGGTAAGGAAGGCTACGAGCAGTACTTC.

The rearrangement joins TRBV6-5 to TRBJ2-5, with a weak D call TRBD1 (8 bases). The V gene's germline CDR1 is MNHEY and CDR2 SVGAGI. V was trimmed by 6 bases and J by 4 bases, leaving 15 bases between them. The CDR3 totals 14 residues. CDR3 in DNA: TGTGCCAGCAGGGACACAGGGGGGGGAGAGACCCAGTACTTC. This translates into CASRDTGGGETQYF.

In this sample, this clonotype turned up a few times. This rearrangement joins TRBV7-3 to TRBJ2-5; tentative D call: TRBD2 (5 bases). V lost 2 bases and J lost 5, with 9 bases in between. The germline V gene encodes CDR1 SGHTA and CDR2 FQGTGA. The CDR3 loop spans 13 amino acids. The CDR3 reads CASSLDYLETQYF. The CDR3, as DNA: TGTGCCAGCAGCTTAGACTACCTCGAGACCCAGTACTTC.

The chain combines TRBV3-1 with TRBJ2-5, with TRBD2 matching 7 bases. V dropped 0 bases and J dropped 5; count of bases not matched to a gene: 3. This CDR3 is built from 14 residues. Germline V gene sequence: CDR1 LGHDT, CDR2 YNNKEL (reference sequence). CDR3 sequence: CASSQDFGRETQYF. CDR3 coding DNA: TGTGCCAGCAGCCAAGATTTCGGGAGGGAGACCCAGTACTTC.

This clonotype was counted only a few times. A read error may produce the germline difference seen at one junction end. V and J are TRBV4-2 and TRBJ2-7, with TRBD1 as a possible D gene (6 bases). The germline V gene has CDR1 LGHNA and CDR2 YNFKEQ. The CDR3 covers 13 residues. CDR3 residues: CASSLERGSGVSF. CDR3 nucleotide sequence: TGTGCCAGCAGCTTAGAGAGAGGATCAGGGGTTTCTTTC.

This clonotype was detected a few times. The CDR3 bases are TGCGCCAGCAGCCACGCGCAGACAGGGGAGAAGCAGTACTTC. It is translated as CASSHAQTGEKQYF. The chain combines TRBV5-1 with TRBJ2-7; TRBD1 agrees at 8 bases. The CDR3 loop spans 14 amino acids. Germline CDR1 SGHRS, CDR2 YFSETQ. V lost 4 bases, J lost 8 bases, and 11 bases stayed unmatched.

The chain uses TRBV7-9 and TRBJ2-3; maybe TRBD1 (6 bases). Germline V gene lookup returns CDR1 SEHNR and CDR2 FQNEAQ (reference sequence). The CDR3 covers 16 residues. V shed 5 bases and J shed 4 bases, with 19 bases lying between them. This chain's CDR3 is CASSRLSRGTPDTQYF. As DNA, the CDR3 is TGTGCCAGCAGCCGTTTGAGTAGGGGGACCCCAGATACGCAGTATTTT.

In regard to this clonotype: At one of its ends the junction is not consistent with the germline gene, which may arise from a read error. The chain combines TRBV7-9 with TRBJ1-1; D gene uncertain. This CDR3 is built from 15 residues. Germline V lookup: CDR1 SEHNR, CDR2 FQNEAQ (reference sequence). The CDR3 coding sequence is TGTGCCAGCAGCCCCGCCCTTGGCGGTGGCACTGACGCTTTCTTT. Its protein is CASSPALGGGTDAFF.

J is TRBJ1-2 and V is TRBV30; 8 bases map to TRBD1. J was trimmed by 8 bases and V by 4 bases; bases with no gene match: 12. In germline, CDR1 is GTSNPN, CDR2 SVGIG (reference sequence). This CDR3 has 14 amino acids. CDR3 coding DNA: TGTGCCTGGACCCCCGGGACAGGACCGGGGGGCTACACCTTC. This encodes CAWTPGTGPGGYTF.

The V call is TRBV6-6, the J call TRBJ1-1, with D possibly TRBD1 on 5 matching bases. Trimming pared 8 bases from V and 4 bases from J, leaving 11 bases between. The CDR3 length is 12 residues. CDR1 is MNHNY and CDR2 is SVGAGI in the germline V gene (reference sequence). CDR3 coding DNA: TGTGCCAGCTATTTAAGGGGCACTGAAGCTTTCTTT. This codes for CASYLRGTEAFF.

This clonotype was seen only a few times. This chain joins TRBV5-1 and TRBJ2-6, with TRBD1 identical over 9 bases. Germline V gene lookup returns CDR1 SGHRS and CDR2 YFSETQ. The CDR3 is 18 residues long. V dropped 4 bases and J dropped 4; count of bases not matched to a gene: 12. In DNA, the CDR3 is TGCGCCAGCAGCAGATTAGGACAGGGGAGTTCCGGGGCCAACGTCCTGACTTTC. The encoded protein is CASSRLGQGSSGANVLTF.

A remark on this clonotype: This may arise from a read error, as a much more abundant clone is one base away. This chain uses TRBV20-1 with TRBJ1-2; D might be TRBD1 (6 bases). The germline V gene encodes CDR1 DFQATT and CDR2 SNEGSKA (reference sequence). The CDR3 totals 13 residues. This CDR3 is CSAKGGANYGCTF. The CDR3 DNA follows: TGCAGTGCTAAGGGGGGAGCTAACTATGGCTGCACCTTC.

This clonotype was picked up a small number of times. V is TRBV6-6 and J is TRBJ2-3; 9 bases line up with TRBD1. With V trimmed by 5 bases and J by 2 bases, 8 bases remained unmatched. The CDR3 is 16 amino acids. Germline V lookup: CDR1 MNHNY, CDR2 SVGAGI (reference sequence). CDR3 nucleotides: TGTGCCAGCAGTCCCCGGGACAGGGAGGTCACAGATACGCAGTATTTT. Encoded protein: CASSPRDREVTDTQYF.

The chain recombines TRBV5-6 with TRBJ1-2, with a tentative D call TRBD1 (5 bases). The CDR3 spans 12 residues. Trimming pared 4 bases from V and 4 bases from J, leaving 8 bases between. Germline CDR1 and CDR2: SGHDT and YYEEEE. The CDR3, as DNA: TGTGCCAGCAGCGGGGACGGCTATGGCTACACCTTC. This gives the protein CASSGDGYGYTF.

In its sample, this clonotype was seen many times. The gene calls are TRBV12-3 or TRBV12-4 and TRBJ2-3; the D gene is possibly TRBD1 (5 bases). V shed 6 bases and J shed 8 bases, with 12 bases lying between them. This CDR3 is 12 amino acids long. In nucleotides, the CDR3 is TGTGCCAGCAGGGCAGGGCACGGTACGCAGTATTTT. Translating gives CASRAGHGTQYF.

This clonotype occurred a few times. The chain has TRBV5-4 and TRBJ1-1; D is unclear. The V gene's germline CDR1 is SGHNT and CDR2 YYREEE (reference sequence). This CDR3 comprises 15 residues. Trimming left V 2 bases short and J 1 base short, with 12 bases between. CDR3 residues: CASSLHGRGNTEAFF. In DNA, the CDR3 is TGTGCCAGCAGCTTACATGGTCGGGGGAACACTGAAGCTTTCTTT.

The chain employs TRBV24-1 and TRBJ2-2, with TRBD2 identical over 7 bases. The CDR3 runs 17 residues. CDR1 KGHDR and CDR2 SFDVKD come from the germline V gene. V trimming: 2 bases; J trimming: 1 base; junction bases outside the gene matches: 6. Written as DNA, the CDR3 is TGTGCCACCAGTGATTATGGAAGCGGGGAGAACACCGGGGAGCTGTTTTTT. Protein sequence: CATSDYGSGENTGELFF.

This clonotype has at least ten counts. This chain joins TRBV5-4 and TRBJ2-1, with D maybe TRBD1 (7 bases). Looked up from germline, CDR1 is SGHNT and CDR2 is YYREEE (reference sequence). The V end was cut by 4 bases, the J end by 10 bases, with 12 bases between. CDR3 length: 12 residues. The CDR3 bases are TGTGCCAGCAGCCTGGAGGGACAGGAGCAGTTCTTC. Protein sequence: CASSLEGQEQFF. Combining the CDR3 with reference TRBV5-4 and TRBJ2-1 gives the whole variable domain ETGVTQSPTHLIKTRGQQVTLRCSSQSGHNTVSWYQQALGQGPQFIFQYYREEENGRGNFPPRFSGLQFPNYSSELNVNALELDDSALYLCASSLEGQEQFFGPGTRLTVL.

This clonotype has more than one count but fewer than ten. This chain uses TRBV7-9 with TRBJ2-5; tentative D call: TRBD2 (7 bases). The germline V gene has CDR1 SEHNR and CDR2 FQNEAQ (reference sequence). CDR3 length equals 14 residues. V was shortened by 5 bases and J by 5 bases, with 15 bases between the two germline ends. The CDR3: CASSPGGGVETQYF. For the CDR3, the DNA is TGTGCCAGCAGCCCGGGCGGGGGCGTGGAGACCCAGTACTTC.

This clonotype was observed a handful of times. The V and J genes are TRBV4-1 and TRBJ2-7, with D perhaps TRBD1 (6 bases). Germline CDR1 is MGHRA and CDR2 is YSYEKL. The CDR3 sequence is 15 residues long. Trimming removed 0 bases at V and 7 bases at J, with 16 bases between. The CDR3 here is CASSQEGGRGGEQYV. The CDR3 DNA follows: TGCGCCAGCAGCCAAGAGGGTGGCAGGGGTGGTGAGCAGTACGTC.

In this sample, this clonotype turned up a few times. CDR3 in DNA: TGTGCCTGGAGTGAGGGAGCACAAACGGGGGAGACCCAGTACTTC. Translation gives CAWSEGAQTGETQYF. V gene TRBV30 combines with J gene TRBJ2-5, with D maybe TRBD2 (5 bases). V was cut by 1 base and J by 5 bases, with 17 bases left in between. Germline loops: CDR1 GTSNPN, CDR2 SVGIG (reference sequence). This CDR3 contains 15 residues.

This sequence joins TRBV4-3 and TRBJ2-3; D is unclear. V was shortened by 0 bases and J by 2 bases, with 15 bases between the two germline ends. CDR1 LGHNA and CDR2 YSLEER come from the germline V gene. The CDR3 spans 17 residues. The CDR3 here is CASSQDKASDLTDTQYF. The DNA of the CDR3 is TGCGCCAGCAGCCAAGATAAGGCTAGTGATCTCACAGATACGCAGTATTTT.

The rearrangement uses TRBV9 and TRBJ2-1, with D possibly TRBD2 on 6 matching bases. V was shortened by 0 bases and J by 1 base, with 8 bases between the two germline ends. This CDR3 has 15 residues. CDR1 SGDLS and CDR2 YYNGEE come from the germline V gene. The CDR3 is CASSVVRGSYNEQFF. The CDR3 bases are TGTGCCAGCAGCGTAGTGCGGGGTTCCTACAATGAGCAGTTCTTC.